This TCR beta chain was recovered during a study of shared clonotypes between healthy human individuals. In replicate PCRs of sorted subsets, roughly 200 ng DNA, approximately 30,000 T cell genomes, was used. TCRdb's copy holds only in-frame clones and misses some; the assay was immunoSEQ multiplex PCR. The sample comprises 2 million to 3 million clones, 90% to 95% of which are singletons, and more than 0.12% rests with the top ten. This CDR3 contains 16 residues. The ends were cut back, 1 base at V and 0 bases at J, with 12 bases in the middle. The germline V gene has CDR1 SGHTA and CDR2 FQGNSA. J is TRBJ1-2 and V is TRBV7-2, with TRBD1 as a possible D gene (5 bases). The clonotype was recovered from a man between 18 and 35 years old in good health. Sequenced input: naive CD4+ T cells sorted from blood. Subset of the sample: CD45RA+ positively selected. The CDR3 protein is CASSLDSAGSNYGYTF. The CDR3 nucleotides read TGTGCCAGCAGCTTAGATTCGGCAGGGTCTAACTATGGCTACACCTTC.